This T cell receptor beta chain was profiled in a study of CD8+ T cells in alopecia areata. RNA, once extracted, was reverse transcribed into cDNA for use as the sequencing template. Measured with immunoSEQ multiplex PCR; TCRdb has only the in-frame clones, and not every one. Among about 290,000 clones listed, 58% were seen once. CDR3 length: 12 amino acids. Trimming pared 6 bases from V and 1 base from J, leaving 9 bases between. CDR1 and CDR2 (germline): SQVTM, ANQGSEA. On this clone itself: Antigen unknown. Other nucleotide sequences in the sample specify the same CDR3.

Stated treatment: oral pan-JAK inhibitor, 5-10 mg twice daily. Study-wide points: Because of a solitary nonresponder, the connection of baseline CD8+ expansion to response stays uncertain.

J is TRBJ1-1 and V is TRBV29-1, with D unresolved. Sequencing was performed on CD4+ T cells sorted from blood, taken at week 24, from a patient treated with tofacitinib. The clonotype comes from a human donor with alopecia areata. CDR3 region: CSVRGGNTEAFF. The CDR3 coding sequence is TGCAGCGTGAGAGGCGGGAACACTGAAGCTTTCTTT.